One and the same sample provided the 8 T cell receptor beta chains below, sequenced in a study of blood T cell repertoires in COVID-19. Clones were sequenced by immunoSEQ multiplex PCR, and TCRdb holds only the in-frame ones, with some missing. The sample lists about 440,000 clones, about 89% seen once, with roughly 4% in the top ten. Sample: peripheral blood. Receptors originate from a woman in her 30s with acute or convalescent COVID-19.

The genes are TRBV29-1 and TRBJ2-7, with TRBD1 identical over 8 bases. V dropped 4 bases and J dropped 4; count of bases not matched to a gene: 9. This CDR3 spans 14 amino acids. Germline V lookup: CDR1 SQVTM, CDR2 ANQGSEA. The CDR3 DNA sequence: TGCAGCGTTGCCCCAGCAGGGGGCGTTTACGAGCAGTACTTC. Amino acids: CSVAPAGGVYEQYF.

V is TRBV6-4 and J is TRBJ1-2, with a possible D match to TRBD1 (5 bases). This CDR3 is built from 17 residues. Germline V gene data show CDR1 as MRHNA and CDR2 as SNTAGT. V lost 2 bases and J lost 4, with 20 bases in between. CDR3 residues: CASSDEAGHLGVYGYTF. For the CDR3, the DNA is TGTGCCAGCAGTGACGAGGCAGGGCACTTGGGCGTCTATGGCTACACCTTC.

Here the CDR3 reads CASSIPLLNTEAFF. In DNA form, the CDR3 reads TGTGCCAGTAGTATACCCCTCCTGAACACTGAAGCTTTCTTT. The chain links TRBV19 to TRBJ1-1; D is undetermined. Germline V gene sequence: CDR1 LNHDA, CDR2 SQIVND (reference sequence). V was cut by 2 bases and J by 0 bases, with 7 bases left in between. This CDR3 is 14 amino acids long.

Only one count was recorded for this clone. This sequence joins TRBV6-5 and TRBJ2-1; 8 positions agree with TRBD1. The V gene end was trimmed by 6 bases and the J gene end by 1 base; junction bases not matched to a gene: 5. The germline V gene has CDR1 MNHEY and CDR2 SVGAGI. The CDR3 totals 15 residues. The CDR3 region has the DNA TGTGCCAGCAGAACCACAGGGGGATCCTACAATGAGCAGTTCTTC. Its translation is CASRTTGGSYNEQFF.

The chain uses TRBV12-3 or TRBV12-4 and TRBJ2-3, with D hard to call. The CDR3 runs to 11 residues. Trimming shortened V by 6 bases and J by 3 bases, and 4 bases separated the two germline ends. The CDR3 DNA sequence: TGTGCCAGCAGGTCGACAGATACGCAGTATTTT. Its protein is CASRSTDTQYF.

CDR3 in amino acids: CSVDKWDRESGYTF. DNA for the CDR3: TGCAGCGTTGATAAGTGGGACAGGGAGAGCGGCTACACCTTC. The V gene is TRBV29-1, the J gene TRBJ1-2; 9 bases agree with TRBD1. Trimming took 3 bases from V and 8 from J; bases not matched to a gene: 10. Germline assignment: CDR1 SQVTM and CDR2 ANQGSEA. CDR3 length equals 14 residues.

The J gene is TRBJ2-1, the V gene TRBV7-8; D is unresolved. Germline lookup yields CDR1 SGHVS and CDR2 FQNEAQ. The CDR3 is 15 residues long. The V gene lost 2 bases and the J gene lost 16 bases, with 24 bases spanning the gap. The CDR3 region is CASSLRVFSYSQRFF. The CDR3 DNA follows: TGTGCCAGCAGCTTAAGAGTCTTTTCGTACAGCCAGAGATTCTTC.

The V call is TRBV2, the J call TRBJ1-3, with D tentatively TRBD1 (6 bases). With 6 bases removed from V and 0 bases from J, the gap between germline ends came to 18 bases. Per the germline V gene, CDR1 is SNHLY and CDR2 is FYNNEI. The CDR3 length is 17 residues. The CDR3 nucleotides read TGTGCCAGCAGCGACATGGACAGCTGGTACTCTGGAAACACCATATATTTT. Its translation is CASSDMDSWYSGNTIYF. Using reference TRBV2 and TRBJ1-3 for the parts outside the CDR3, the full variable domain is EPEVTQTPSHQVTQMGQEVILRCVPISNHLYFYWYRQILGQKVEFLVSFYNNEISEKSEIFDDQFSVERPDGSNFTLKIRSTKLEDSAMYFCASSDMDSWYSGNTIYFGEGSWLTVV.